This is a list of T cell receptor beta chains from one sample in a study of blood T cells in healthy people across ages. TCRdb redid the calling of the 5' RACE reads with MiXCR, one entry per CDR3 protein. The sample lists roughly 1,100,000 distinct CDR3 sequences; almost 25% were seen once. The same sample was also used in a study of T cells of mothers and their children.

The sample consisted of blood. All receptors derive from a girl aged 2-10 years in good health. CDR3s include the opening cysteine and the closing phenylalanine or tryptophan. The order of the fields is CDR3 protein, CDR3 DNA, D gene, V gene, clone size, J gene. The D gene is left open where the match is weak. Expanded clones are given a class, and other clones once, few, many or no size at all.

CDR3: CSARDLAGGETQYF; DNA: TGCAGTGCTAGAGACCTAGCGGGAGGAGAGACCCAGTACTTC; D: TRBD2; V: TRBV20-1; size: -; J: TRBJ2-5
CDR3: CASIPLSPSPDTQYF; DNA: TGTGCCAGCATCCCCTTGTCGCCTAGTCCAGATACGCAGTATTTT; D: -; V: TRBV28; size: few; J: TRBJ2-3
CDR3: CASREGNYEQYF; DNA: TGTGCCAGCAGGGAGGGGAACTACGAGCAGTACTTC; D: -; V: TRBV2; size: -; J: TRBJ2-7
CDR3: CASSEGQVTEAFF; DNA: TGTGCCAGCAGTGAAGGACAGGTCACTGAAGCTTTCTTT; D: -; V: TRBV6-1; size: few; J: TRBJ1-1
CDR3: CASSVNGHHNYGYTF; DNA: TGTGCCAGCAGCGTAAACGGACACCACAACTATGGCTACACCTTC; D: -; V: TRBV9; size: once; J: TRBJ1-2
CDR3: CSLKRIEETQYF; DNA: TGCAGCCTGAAAAGGATCGAGGAGACCCAGTACTTC; D: -; V: TRBV29-1; size: -; J: TRBJ2-5
CDR3: CASTLETVYTEAFF; DNA: TGTGCCAGCACCTTGGAGACAGTCTACACTGAAGCTTTCTTT; D: -; V: TRBV28; size: -; J: TRBJ1-1
CDR3: CASSNSDLTGTEAFF; DNA: TGCGCCAGCAGCAATTCTGACCTCACGGGGACTGAAGCTTTCTTT; D: -; V: TRBV5-1; size: -; J: TRBJ1-1
CDR3: CASSHSGLGNTQCF; DNA: TGTGCCAGCAGCCATAGCGGACTGGGGAATACGCAGTGTTTT; D: -; V: TRBV12-3/TRBV12-4; size: few; J: TRBJ2-3
CDR3: CSVSQQGSGGETQYF; DNA: TGCAGCGTTTCCCAACAGGGATCGGGGGGAGAGACCCAGTACTTC; D: -; V: TRBV29-1; size: -; J: TRBJ2-5
CDR3: CASSHRGPYNEQFF; DNA: TGTGCCAGCAGCCACAGGGGCCCCTACAATGAGCAGTTCTTC; D: TRBD1; V: TRBV7-9; size: -; J: TRBJ2-1
CDR3: CASRQTANQPQHF; DNA: TGTGCCAGCAGGCAGACTGCTAATCAGCCCCAGCATTTT; D: -; V: TRBV12-3/TRBV12-4; size: few; J: TRBJ1-5
CDR3: CASSPLLRDFGEAFF; DNA: TGTGCCAGCAGTCCCTTACTTCGGGATTTTGGTGAAGCTTTCTTT; D: -; V: TRBV6-2/TRBV6-3; size: -; J: TRBJ1-1
CDR3: CASSRRQGVGETQYF; DNA: TGCGCCAGCAGCCGACGACAGGGGGTCGGGGAGACCCAGTACTTC; D: TRBD1; V: TRBV4-3; size: few; J: TRBJ2-5
CDR3: CASSYRETGRRETQYF; DNA: TGTGCCAGCAGTTACAGGGAAACAGGGAGGAGAGAGACCCAGTACTTC; D: -; V: TRBV6-5; size: -; J: TRBJ2-5
CDR3: CASGLTTGNNEQFF; DNA: TGTGCTAGTGGTTTGACGACAGGGAACAATGAGCAGTTCTTT; D: TRBD1; V: TRBV12-5; size: -; J: TRBJ2-1
CDR3: CASSLLAGRSTDTQYF; DNA: TGTGCCAGCAGCCTCTTAGCGGGAAGAAGCACAGATACGCAGTATTTT; D: TRBD2; V: TRBV14; size: -; J: TRBJ2-3
CDR3: CASSIQGAAETQYF; DNA: TGTGCCAGCAGTATACAGGGGGCGGCGGAGACCCAGTACTTC; D: TRBD1; V: TRBV27; size: -; J: TRBJ2-5
CDR3: CASSLVGEGSPLHF; DNA: TGTGCCAGCAGCTTAGTGGGTGAGGGTTCACCCCTCCACTTT; D: -; V: TRBV7-6; size: -; J: TRBJ1-6
CDR3: CASSTSGNDETQYF; DNA: TGTGCCAGTAGCACAAGCGGGAACGACGAGACCCAGTACTTC; D: TRBD2; V: TRBV19; size: -; J: TRBJ2-5
CDR3: CASSHLSRDAEAFF; DNA: TGCGCCAGCAGCCATCTGAGCAGGGATGCTGAAGCTTTCTTT; D: -; V: TRBV4-3; size: -; J: TRBJ1-1
CDR3: CSVPGLAGGEQFF; DNA: TGCAGCGTACCGGGACTAGCGGGAGGTGAGCAGTTCTTC; D: TRBD2; V: TRBV29-1; size: once; J: TRBJ2-1
CDR3: CSVEDLSQETQYF; DNA: TGCAGCGTCGAAGATCTTTCCCAAGAGACCCAGTACTTC; D: -; V: TRBV29-1; size: few; J: TRBJ2-5
CDR3: CSVEDQSGSETDTQYF; DNA: TGCAGCGTTGAAGATCAAAGCGGGAGTGAAACAGATACGCAGTATTTT; D: TRBD2; V: TRBV29-1; size: few; J: TRBJ2-3
CDR3: CASSYTSGTYNEQFF; DNA: TGTGCCAGCAGCTATACTAGCGGAACCTACAATGAGCAGTTCTTC; D: TRBD2; V: TRBV12-3/TRBV12-4; size: -; J: TRBJ2-1
CDR3: CSVSDGELFF; DNA: TGCAGCGTTTCCGACGGGGAGCTGTTTTTT; D: -; V: TRBV29-1; size: few; J: TRBJ2-2
CDR3: CASSLDRSGSGYEQYF; DNA: TGTGCCAGCAGCTTAGATCGTAGCGGGAGCGGATACGAGCAGTACTTC; D: TRBD2; V: TRBV11-2; size: -; J: TRBJ2-7
CDR3: CSVDTGLALNEQFF; DNA: TGCAGCGTTGATACAGGACTAGCTCTCAATGAGCAGTTCTTC; D: TRBD2; V: TRBV29-1; size: -; J: TRBJ2-1
CDR3: CASSLSFRQFF; DNA: TGTGCCAGCAGCTTAAGTTTCCGGCAGTTCTTC; D: -; V: TRBV7-8; size: -; J: TRBJ2-1
CDR3: CASSQVVAGGTDTQYF; DNA: TGTGCCAGCAGCCAAGTTGTAGCGGGGGGAACAGATACGCAGTATTTT; D: TRBD2; V: TRBV3-1; size: -; J: TRBJ2-3
CDR3: CASSPQGGEAFF; DNA: TGCGCCAGCAGCCCGCAGGGGGGTGAAGCTTTCTTT; D: TRBD1; V: TRBV5-1; size: few; J: TRBJ1-1
CDR3: CASSPIGQAIGETQYF; DNA: TGTGCCAGCAGCCCTATTGGACAGGCGATTGGCGAGACCCAGTACTTC; D: TRBD1; V: TRBV7-9; size: -; J: TRBJ2-5
CDR3: CSVEAGTGDEQYF; DNA: TGCAGCGTTGAAGCCGGAACAGGGGACGAGCAGTACTTC; D: TRBD1; V: TRBV29-1; size: few; J: TRBJ2-7
CDR3: CASSLTGNGANVLTF; DNA: TGTGCCAGCAGCTTAACCGGGAATGGGGCCAACGTCCTGACTTTC; D: -; V: TRBV7-3; size: few; J: TRBJ2-6
CDR3: CASWGGTEAFF; DNA: TGTGCCAGCTGGGGAGGCACTGAAGCTTTCTTT; D: -; V: TRBV6-6; size: many; J: TRBJ1-1
CDR3: CSWVGPGPTGLDTQYF; DNA: TGCAGTTGGGTAGGGCCAGGGCCGACCGGATTGGATACGCAGTATTTT; D: -; V: TRBV29-1; size: -; J: TRBJ2-3
CDR3: CASKEAGGQNTGELFF; DNA: TGTGCCAGCAAAGAGGCGGGAGGCCAGAACACCGGGGAGCTGTTTTTT; D: TRBD2; V: TRBV12-3/TRBV12-4; size: few; J: TRBJ2-2
CDR3: CASSLVTYHEQYF; DNA: TGTGCCAGCAGCTTAGTGACCTACCACGAGCAGTACTTC; D: -; V: TRBV7-2; size: few; J: TRBJ2-7
CDR3: CSVNREITEAFF; DNA: TGCAGTGTAAACAGGGAGATCACTGAAGCTTTCTTT; D: -; V: TRBV20-1; size: -; J: TRBJ1-1
CDR3: CASSLAGGRAGELFF; DNA: TGTGCCAGCAGCTTAGCTGGAGGGAGGGCCGGGGAGCTGTTTTTT; D: TRBD2; V: TRBV7-2; size: -; J: TRBJ2-2
CDR3: CASSDLGQSQHF; DNA: TGTGCCAGCAGCGACCTCGGACAGTCCCAGCATTTT; D: -; V: TRBV7-2; size: few; J: TRBJ1-5
CDR3: CASSLGYRDTQYF; DNA: TGCGCCAGCAGCTTGGGTTATCGAGATACGCAGTATTTT; D: -; V: TRBV5-1; size: few; J: TRBJ2-3
CDR3: CASSVSPVNSYEQYF; DNA: TGTGCCAGCAGCGTATCCCCCGTAAACTCCTACGAGCAGTACTTC; D: -; V: TRBV9; size: -; J: TRBJ2-7
CDR3: CASSQGLAGAEQYF; DNA: TGTGCCAGCAGCCAGGGACTAGCGGGAGCCGAGCAGTACTTC; D: TRBD2; V: TRBV7-2; size: -; J: TRBJ2-7
CDR3: CVTTMRLEETQYF; DNA: TGCGTCACTACCATGCGGTTGGAGGAGACCCAGTACTTC; D: -; V: TRBV29-1; size: -; J: TRBJ2-5